The source of this T cell receptor (beta chain) is a study of T cell responses to AZD1222 COVID-19 vaccine (dated by TCRdb to about 2021). Regarding the research as a whole: TCR sequencing covered over 230 trial participants: about 210 given two doses of AZD1222 and 26 given two doses of MenACWY control vaccine. Enrollment into the trials was organized by age into subgroups of 18-55, 56-69 and 70-plus years, and those subgroups contained about 160, 30 and 59 TCR-sequenced participants, respectively.

The time point label for this specimen denotes: about 28 days (+/-7) after the second vaccine dose. AZD1222 recipients with second doses at about 4 weeks or about 12 weeks were pooled, because spike-specific TCR depth and breadth did not differ between schedules. Vaccinee samples came from UK trials COV001 and COV002, including a single-blind randomized controlled phase 2/3 trial of AZD1222 (ChAdOx1 nCoV-19) in healthy adults. For TCRbeta chain sequencing, PBMC samples were collected from trial participants at day 0 and at day 28 after the second dose. Turning to this clone: Its antigen is currently not known. Base qualities are not provided; no much larger clone lies one nucleotide away.

What the authors observed across the whole study: Participants were mostly white British and included more females than males, and it was suggested by the authors that clonal diversity may have been underestimated. Reportedly, almost half of the unique spike-specific TCRs recognized epitopes lying outside the regions that are mutated in the B.1.351 and B.1.1.7 variants. Because no day 14 peak-response samples were available, the repertoires could be characterized only after the peak T cell response. A significant rise in spike-specific TCR breadth and depth was observed after two AZD1222 doses relative to day 0 and relative to MenACWY recipients. Only 5 to 7 AZD1222 recipients were SARS-CoV-2 seropositive at baseline, limiting conclusions about previously exposed vaccinees. The whole spike protein was spanned by vaccine-associated CD4 TCRs, and dominant responses were seen in regions 160-218 and 743-854. In the small 56-69-year group, the increase in depth fell short of significance, most likely because of low power.

The CDR3 regions of human TCRbeta chains were analyzed by immunosequencing. The original methods were these. TCRs in the repertoires were compared against a reference library of SARS-CoV-2-specific TCRs that had been generated with the MIRA antigen-specificity platform. Breadth was defined as the fraction of unique TCRs that were SARS-CoV-2-associated, and depth was defined as the fraction of total T cells that were SARS-CoV-2-associated. Each spike-specific TCR was assigned to its reactive spike region and to a CD4 or CD8 class using the MIRA data. Log10-transformed breadth and depth values were compared by one-way ANOVA with Sidak's multiple comparisons tests. In its TCRdb copy, this immuneACCESS table keeps in-frame sequences only and misses some clones. Where compared with another copy, unresolved V genes explain less than half of these, and the others have no known cause. Clone size and V and J calls were adopted from that table, with D and trimming inferred from the DNA. Present in this sample are 85,000 to 120,000 clones, roughly 87% of which were seen just once. Approximately 8.2% of the sample is in the top ten clones.

CDR1 is given as SGHRS and CDR2 as YFSETQ, both from the germline V gene. The V end loses 3 bases and the J end loses 7 bases, and a stretch of 16 bases separates them. Reading from cysteine to phenylalanine, the CDR3 counts 14 amino acids. The only DNA kept is the CDR3, 42 bases in frame from the first base. The chain is assembled from TRBV5-1 and TRBJ1-2; the D gene cannot be named for sure. Sequenced material: peripheral blood, taken 28 days after the second AZD1222 dose. This TCR derives from an adult who received the AZD1222 COVID-19 vaccine. The CDR3 has the sequence CASSSGPRMPGYTF. The DNA sequence is TGCGCCAGCAGCTCCGGACCAAGGATGCCTGGCTACACCTTC.